The 11 T cell receptor beta chains below were found in one sample sequenced in a study of blood T cell repertoires in COVID-19. The table came from immunoSEQ multiplex PCR; TCRdb's copy has only in-frame clones and leaves some out. The data show about 57,000 clones, roughly 82% seen once. The specimen sequenced was peripheral blood. The receptor set was obtained from a woman aged 55-70 years with acute or convalescent COVID-19.

The gene calls are TRBV7-9 and TRBJ2-3; 13 bases are shared with TRBD2. The CDR3 has 16 amino acids. Germline CDR1 SEHNR, CDR2 FQNEAQ (reference sequence). Trimming took 5 bases from V and 5 from J; bases not matched to a gene: 7. The CDR3 protein is CASSPGTSGEGDTQYF. DNA of the CDR3: TGTGCCAGCAGCCCCGGGACTAGCGGGGAGGGAGATACGCAGTATTTT.

This chain uses TRBV3-1 (or the pseudogene TRBV3-2) with TRBJ1-2; D might be TRBD1 (5 bases). The germline V gene encodes CDR1 LGHDT and CDR2 YNNKEL (reference sequence). V lost 5 bases to trimming and J lost 8 bases, with 9 bases between them. CDR3 length equals 11 residues. CDR3 region: CASSRGLGYTF. The CDR3 bases are TGTGCCAGCAGCAGGGGTTTGGGCTACACCTTC.

CDR3 amino acids: CASSLGGFEGEKLFF. The CDR3 coding sequence is TGTGCCAGCAGCCTGGGGGGGTTCGAAGGCGAAAAACTGTTTTTT. This chain connects TRBV7-9 to TRBJ1-4; tentatively, D is TRBD1 (5 bases). CDR1 SEHNR and CDR2 FQNEAQ come from the germline V gene (reference sequence). V was cut by 5 bases and J by 8 bases, with 18 bases left in between. The CDR3 extends over 15 amino acids.

V and J are TRBV5-8 and TRBJ1-1; possible D gene TRBD1, 5 bases. Germline V gene data show CDR1 as SGHTS and CDR2 as YDEGEE. The CDR3 runs to 14 residues. Trimming pared 4 bases from V and 1 base from J, leaving 11 bases between. The CDR3 nucleotides read TGTGCCAGCAGCCCAGGGTTGCGGAACACTGAAGCTTTCTTT. It translates to CASSPGLRNTEAFF.

This sequence joins TRBV25-1 and TRBJ1-3; 7 bases align to TRBD1. This CDR3 region has 16 residues. V shed 5 bases and J 4 bases; nucleotides not matched to a gene: 11. Germline CDR1 reads MGHDK; CDR2 reads SYGVNS. The CDR3 nucleotides read TGTGCCAGCAGTCACCCGGGCAGGGGGGCGGGAAACACCATATATTTT. Protein: CASSHPGRGAGNTIYF.

The chain employs TRBV6-5 and TRBJ2-2, with D hard to call. Trimming removed 6 bases at V and 4 bases at J, with 3 bases between. Germline V gene sequence: CDR1 MNHEY, CDR2 SVGAGI. The CDR3 runs to 11 residues. CDR3 sequence: CASSGTGELFF. The CDR3 region has the DNA TGTGCCAGCAGCGGCACCGGGGAGCTGTTTTTT.

In its sample, this clone was seen once. V gene TRBV2 combines with J gene TRBJ2-7, with D tentatively TRBD2 (5 bases). The germline V gene has CDR1 SNHLY and CDR2 FYNNEI. The CDR3 is 12 amino acids. Trimming shortened V by 7 bases and J by 0 bases, and 7 bases separated the two germline ends. The DNA for the CDR3 is TGTGCCAGCAAAGAGGGCTCCTACGAGCAGTACTTC. Translated: CASKEGSYEQYF.

The chain has TRBV6-1 and TRBJ2-7; a weak D match, TRBD1 (5 bases). Germline CDR1 is MNHNS and CDR2 is SASEGT. V lost 3 bases to trimming and J lost 0 bases, with 9 bases between them. This CDR3 comprises 14 residues. The CDR3 here is CASSDRRASYEQYF. CDR3 coding DNA: TGTGCCAGCAGTGATCGCAGGGCCTCCTACGAGCAGTACTTC.

The genes are TRBV18 and TRBJ2-3, with 7 bases that match TRBD2. This CDR3 comprises 16 residues. V trimming: 0 bases; J trimming: 4 bases; junction bases outside the gene matches: 7. Germline V CDR1 and CDR2: KGHSH, LQKENI. The CDR3 is CASSPPRQRDADTQYF. For the CDR3, the DNA is TGTGCCAGCTCACCACCGCGACAGCGGGACGCAGATACGCAGTATTTT. Filled out from reference TRBV18 and TRBJ2-3, the complete variable domain reads NAGVMQNPRHLVRRRGQEARLRCSPMKGHSHVYWYRQLPEEGLKFMVYLQKENIIDESGMPKERFSAEFPKEGPSILRIQQVVRGDSAAYFCASSPPRQRDADTQYFGPGTRLTVL.

The chain joins TRBV19 to TRBJ1-1, with TRBD1 as a possible D gene (5 bases). The CDR3 consists of 14 residues. The germline CDR1 and CDR2 sequences are LNHDA and SQIVND (reference sequence). V was pared by 6 bases and J by 2 bases, with 13 bases between. In DNA form, the CDR3 reads TGTGCCAGTAGGATCATGGGGGGTAACACTGAAGCTTTCTTT. Translating it yields CASRIMGGNTEAFF.

This sequence joins TRBV10-3 and TRBJ2-7; 9 bases line up with TRBD2. Germline CDR1 reads ENHRY; CDR2 reads SYGVKD. This CDR3 comprises 16 residues. After removal of 3 bases from V and 4 bases from J, the junction contained 10 bases not matched to a gene. CDR3 region: CAISEAGSSGTYEQYF. The CDR3 nucleotides are TGTGCCATCAGTGAAGCAGGGTCTAGCGGGACTTACGAGCAGTACTTC.